This T cell receptor beta chain was captured by sequencing in a study of T cells after yellow fever vaccination. Broader study findings: A weaker secondary response peaked on day 5, the primary on day 15.

The CDR3 loop spans 13 amino acids. CDR1 and CDR2 (germline): GTSNPN, SVGIG (reference sequence). V was pared by 4 bases and J by 10 bases, with 17 bases between. The sample holds a few counts of this clonotype. Its antigen is unknown. For TCR, cDNA came from 5'RACE template switching, which added a universal primer site and UMIs. TCRdb itself ran the 5' RACE reads through MiXCR, one entry per CDR3 protein. The table shows some 260,000 distinct CDR3 sequences, with approximately 5.2% occurring only once. This TCR was sampled from a man younger than 35 who received the YFV17D yellow fever vaccine. The chain is built from TRBV30 and TRBJ1-5, with D unresolved. This specimen consisted of CD4+ T cells sorted from PBMCs, obtained on the day of the yellow fever booster vaccination. The CDR3 spells CAWNPDHRIPQHF. In DNA form, the CDR3 reads TGTGCCTGGAACCCCGACCACCGGATACCCCAGCATTTT. The whole variable domain, remainder taken from reference TRBV30 and TRBJ1-5, is SQTIHQWPATLVQPVGSPLSLECTVEGTSNPNLYWYRQAAGRGLQLLFYSVGIGQISSEVPQNLSASRPQDRQFILSSKKLLLSDSGFYLCAWNPDHRIPQHFGDGTRLSIL.